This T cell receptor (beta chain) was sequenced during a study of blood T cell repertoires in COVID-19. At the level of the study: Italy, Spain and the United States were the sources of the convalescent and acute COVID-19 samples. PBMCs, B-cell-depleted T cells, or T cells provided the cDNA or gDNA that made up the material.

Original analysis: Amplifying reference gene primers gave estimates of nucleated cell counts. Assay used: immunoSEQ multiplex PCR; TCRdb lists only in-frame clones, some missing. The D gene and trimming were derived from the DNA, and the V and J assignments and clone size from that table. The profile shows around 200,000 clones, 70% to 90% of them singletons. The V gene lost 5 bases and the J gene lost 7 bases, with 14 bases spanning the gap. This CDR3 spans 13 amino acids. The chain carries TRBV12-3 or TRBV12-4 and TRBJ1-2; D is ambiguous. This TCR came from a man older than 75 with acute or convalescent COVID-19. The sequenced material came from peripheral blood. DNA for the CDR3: TGTGCCAGCAGTACTAGGACGAGAGGTGGCTACACCTTC. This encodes CASSTRTRGGYTF.